This TCR beta chain was profiled in a study of blood T cell repertoires in COVID-19 (TCRdb year 2020). Broadly, across the study: The collaborator samples originated in the United States, Italy and Spain and spanned the acute and convalescent phases of COVID-19. The material from the prospective study consisted of cDNA or gDNA derived from T cells, B-cell-depleted T cells, or PBMCs. Subjects who had been exposed to COVID-19, were actively infected with it, or had recovered from it provided the deeply sampled blood TCRbeta repertoires that made up the dataset. The repertoires were released in a freely available public database meant as a resource for research on the immune response to SARS-CoV-2. The samples were drawn from the first 160 participants of the ongoing ImmuneRACE study and from 1,254 subjects provided by 6 global collaborators. A de-identified subject ID, COVID-19 status, age in years and sex were almost always included in the sample metadata. Where available, HLA class I and class II types were obtained from metadata supplied by the sample provider rather than from assay-based typing.

Concerning this clone: Its specific antigen is unknown. Per-nucleotide qualities are absent, and no much larger clonotype sits a single base away.

Points the paper makes about the study in general: The amount of clinical and demographic metadata varied by source and participant and was provided uncurated.

The immunoSEQ Assay, a bias-controlled multiplex PCR, was used to amplify TCRbeta CDR3 regions from genomic DNA. As for the original processing: The number of nucleated cells in each sample was estimated by amplification of reference gene primers within the assay. To quantify the absolute abundance of each unique TCRbeta CDR3 rearrangement, sequence reads were collapsed and filtered. Productive Simpson clonality was computed per sample as the square root of Simpson's diversity index over productive rearrangements. TCRdb retrieved this table from immuneACCESS and kept in-frame rearrangements only. Not all clones are present; in checked studies, unresolved V genes account for under half, and no reason is known for the remainder. The V and J calls and clone size are taken from that table; D and trimming were inferred from the DNA. The table for this sample lists a few hundred thousand clones; about 90% of them were counted only once. Of the sample, roughly 1% is held by the ten largest clones.

Participants in the prospective study were aged 18 to 89 years, lived in about two dozen United States geographic areas, and enrolled through a virtual design. Cohort assignment in the prospective study relied on participant-reported clinical history from a screening survey and a study questionnaire. Recovered participants in ImmuneRACE Cohort 3 were defined by two consecutive negative NP/OP PCR tests, clearance by a healthcare professional, or resolution of symptoms. Each participant in the prospective study had whole blood, serum and a nasopharyngeal or oropharyngeal swab collected by mobile phlebotomists. Over an approximately 2-month period, participants in the prospective study had the option of providing additional blood draws and questionnaires. Before DNA extraction, blood samples from the prospective study were shipped at room temperature or frozen. The source of this sequence is a woman aged 30 to 39 who had recovered from COVID-19. The material sequenced was PBMCs or T cells enriched from blood (not recorded which).

The CDR3 loop reads CASQPDRPGDEQFF. The DNA sequence is given as TGTGCCAGTCAACCCGACAGGCCAGGCGATGAGCAGTTCTTC. The chain joins TRBV9 to TRBJ2-1; tentative D gene TRBD1, with 6 bases matching. The CDR3 covers 14 residues, taking in both the cysteine and the phenylalanine. Of all the DNA, just the CDR3 is kept, 42 bases in frame from base 1. Taken from the germline V gene, the CDR1 and CDR2 loops are SGDLS and YYNGEE. Trimming removed 8 bases from V and 8 bases from J, leaving 20 bases between the germline ends.